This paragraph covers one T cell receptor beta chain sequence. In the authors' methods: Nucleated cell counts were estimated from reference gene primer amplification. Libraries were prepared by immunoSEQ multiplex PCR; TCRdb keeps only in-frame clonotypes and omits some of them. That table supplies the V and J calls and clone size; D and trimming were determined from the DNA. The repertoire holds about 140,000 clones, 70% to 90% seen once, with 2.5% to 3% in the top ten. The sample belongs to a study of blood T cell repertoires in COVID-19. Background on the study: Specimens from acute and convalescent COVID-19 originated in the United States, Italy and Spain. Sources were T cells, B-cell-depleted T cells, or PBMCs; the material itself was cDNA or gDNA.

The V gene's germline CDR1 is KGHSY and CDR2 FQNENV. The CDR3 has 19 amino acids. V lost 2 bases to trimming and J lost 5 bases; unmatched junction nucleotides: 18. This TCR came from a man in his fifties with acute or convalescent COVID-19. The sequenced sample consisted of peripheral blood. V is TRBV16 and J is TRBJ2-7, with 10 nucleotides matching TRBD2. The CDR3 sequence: CASSQKDRTWTSGRDEQYF. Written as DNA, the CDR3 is TGTGCCAGCAGCCAAAAAGACAGGACCTGGACTAGCGGAAGGGACGAGCAGTACTTC.